This entry lists 9 T cell receptor beta chains sequenced from one sample in a study of regulatory T cells in long-lasting Graves disease. Relying on iRepertoire HTBI primers and Arm-PCR of CDR3 regions, the team built TCR beta libraries. TCRdb processed the multiplex PCR reads anew with MiXCR; each CDR3 protein has one entry. The table includes around 470,000 distinct CDR3 sequences, around 15% detected once. The time point: newly diagnosed GD, antithyroid drugs for less than 3 months. There was RNA extracted from PBMCs, and the TCR library was made from it. These data are also associated with another study on T cells in Graves' hyperthyroidism and ophthalmopathy.

The source material was peripheral blood mononuclear cells (PBMCs), sampled at new diagnosis, from a patient treated with antithyroid drugs. The receptors come from a woman between 45 and 65 years old with Graves disease.

This clonotype was picked up many times. V usage is TRBV2 and J usage is TRBJ2-2, with 7 bases aligning to TRBD1. The ends lost 4 bases at V and 1 base at J; junction bases unmatched: 6. The CDR3 consists of 16 residues. Germline CDR1 is SNHLY and CDR2 is FYNNEI. CDR3 sequence reads: CASSGQGGGNTGELFF. Written as DNA, the CDR3 is TGTGCCAGCAGTGGACAGGGCGGTGGGAACACCGGGGAGCTGTTTTTT. Supplemented by reference TRBV2 and TRBJ2-2, the full variable domain reads EPEVTQTPSHQVTQMGQEVILRCVPISNHLYFYWYRQILGQKVEFLVSFYNNEISEKSEIFDDQFSVERPDGSNFTLKIRSTKLEDSAMYFCASSGQGGGNTGELFFGEGSRLTVL.

The sample holds a few counts of this clonotype. The chain uses TRBV28 and TRBJ2-3; TRBD2 aligns across 13 bases. Germline V gives CDR1 MDHEN, CDR2 SYDVKM. The CDR3 totals 16 residues. V gave up 4 bases and J gave up 6 bases; unmatched junction bases: 7. The CDR3, as DNA: TGTGCCAGCAGTTCCGGACTAGCGGGAGATAGTGATACGCAGTATTTT. It encodes CASSSGLAGDSDTQYF.

The genes are TRBV19 and TRBJ1-1; 8 nucleotides align to TRBD1. Trimming removed 0 bases from V and 0 bases from J; junction bases left unmatched: 3. Germline V gene lookup returns CDR1 LNHDA and CDR2 SQIVND (reference sequence). The CDR3 contains 16 residues. The CDR3 coding sequence is TGTGCCAGTAGTATAGACCGGACAGGGATGAACACTGAAGCTTTCTTT. It specifies CASSIDRTGMNTEAFF.

There are many counts of this clonotype. The chain uses TRBV20-1 and TRBJ2-5; perhaps TRBD2 as D (5 bases). There are 15 residues in the CDR3. With 1 base removed from V and 0 bases from J, the gap between germline ends came to 12 bases. Germline lookup yields CDR1 DFQATT and CDR2 SNEGSKA (reference sequence). In DNA, the CDR3 is TGCAGTGCTAGAGGCCTACCGCGGGACCAAGAGACCCAGTACTTC. Its translation: CSARGLPRDQETQYF.

The chain joins TRBV10-3 to TRBJ2-2, with a possible D match to TRBD1 (6 bases). Germline loops: CDR1 ENHRY, CDR2 SYGVKD. The V end lost 8 bases, the J end lost 7 bases, and 17 bases lay between the germline ends. This CDR3 is 14 amino acids long. The CDR3 spells CAISQGVRVGELFF. The CDR3 DNA follows: TGTGCCATCTCACAGGGAGTTCGTGTCGGGGAGCTGTTTTTT.

About this clonotype itself: The CDR3 ends on some other residue instead of the conserved phenylalanine or tryptophan, so this is likely a read error. The genes are TRBV18 and TRBJ2-1; TRBD1 might be the D (5 bases). V was shortened by 6 bases and J by 5 bases, with 11 bases between the two germline ends. The CDR3 spans 13 residues. CDR1 is KGHSH and CDR2 is LQKENI in the germline V gene. CDR3 sequence (DNA): TGTGCCAGCTCGCTCCAGGACAACAATGAGCAGTTCTCC. This sequence encodes CASSLQDNNEQFS.

This clonotype came up many times. The rearrangement links TRBV9 to TRBJ2-2; 10 nucleotides match TRBD2. Trimming at V came to 7 bases and at J to 4 bases, leaving 10 bases not matched to a gene. CDR3 size: 16 residues. Germline V gene lookup returns CDR1 SGDLS and CDR2 YYNGEE. This CDR3 is CASSSEGLAITGELFF. The DNA of the CDR3 is TGTGCCAGCTCCTCAGAGGGACTAGCGATCACCGGGGAGCTGTTTTTT. The full variable domain, completed using reference TRBV9 and TRBJ2-2, is DSGVTQTPKHLITATGQRVTLRCSPRSGDLSVYWYQQSLDQGLQFLIQYYNGEERAKGNILERFSAQQFPDLHSELNLSSLELGDSALYFCASSSEGLAITGELFFGEGSRLTVL.

This clonotype was counted only a few times. The chain joins TRBV19 to TRBJ2-7; 11 bases match TRBD1. This CDR3 has 16 amino acids. Germline CDR1 reads LNHDA; CDR2 reads SQIVND (reference sequence). The J segment lost 4 bases and the V segment lost 1 base, leaving 6 bases of the junction unmatched. This CDR3 is CASSIASGTGGYEQYF. The CDR3 DNA reads as TGTGCCAGTAGTATAGCTTCCGGGACAGGGGGATACGAGCAGTACTTC.

Ten or more counts support this clonotype. This chain joins TRBV24-1 and TRBJ2-3; D gene ambiguous. Germline V gene data show CDR1 as KGHDR and CDR2 as SFDVKD. The CDR3 is made up of 12 amino acids. The germline V and J ends were trimmed by 6 bases and 7 bases, with 10 bases remaining between them. CDR3 amino acids: CATSLATNTQYF. CDR3 bases: TGTGCCACCAGTCTGGCGACGAATACGCAGTATTTT.